This T cell receptor beta chain originates from a study of shared clonotypes between healthy human individuals. The donors were adults (healthy and HIV-negative) with no recent acute infections or vaccinations. Study outcomes and limitations: Blood was the sole source, and tissue repertoires probably differ. It was observed that approximately 5% of naive CD4 clonotypes were shared across a handful of donors. Clonotype sharing among donors was expected to depend on sequencing depth.

The assay was immunoSEQ multiplex PCR, and TCRdb's table has in-frame clones only and misses some. Here the sample spans about 1.1 million clones, around 78% being singletons. About this clone itself: Antigen unknown.

CDR1 is MNHNY and CDR2 is SVGAGI in the germline V gene (reference sequence). V was trimmed by 2 bases and J by 11 bases, leaving 18 bases between them. The CDR3 covers 14 residues. The sequenced material came from memory CD4+ T cells from PBMCs. Subset indicated: CD45RA-negative fraction. The chain joins TRBV6-6 to TRBJ1-1, with a tentative D call TRBD1 (5 bases). This TCR was sampled from a man in his late teens or twenties in good health. Some clones in this sample may be carry-over from other donors' samples. In nucleotides, the CDR3 is TGTGCCAGCAGTTACGCCGGGGGAGCCAGGATGGCTTTCTTT. This translates into CASSYAGGARMAFF.